A selection of T cell receptor beta chains follows, all from one sample in a study of T cells in Graves' hyperthyroidism and ophthalmopathy. MiXCR, run by TCRdb on the multiplex PCR reads, gives a single entry per CDR3 protein. The repertoire consists of under 400,000 distinct CDR3 sequences, with approximately 18% occurring once and the leading ten covering around 16%. The sequencing sample was made of blood. All receptors come from a woman aged 40-49 years with Graves' ophthalmopathy. Both conserved end residues are part of each CDR3. The order of the fields is CDR3 length, D gene, clone size, V gene, J gene, CDR3 protein, CDR3 DNA. A D gene is named only where the DNA matches it firmly. Expanded clones get a size class; other rows say once, few or many, or leave the size out.

>17|TRBD2|NA|TRBV28|TRBJ2-7
CASSPPLAVAPSYEQSF
TGTGCCAGCAGTCCCCCGCTAGCGGTAGCCCCCTCCTACGAGCAGTCCTTC
>12|NA|many|TRBV11-1|TRBJ1-5
CASSDFEGPQHF
TGTGCCAGCAGCGACTTCGAAGGGCCCCAGCATTTT
>14|NA|many|TRBV7-2|TRBJ2-7
CASSLATSLREQYF
TGTGCCAGCAGCTTAGCGACTAGTTTGCGTGAGCAGTACTTC
>16|NA|NA|TRBV6-5|TRBJ2-7
CASSYVGKLGVYEQCF
TGTGCCAGCAGTTACGTGGGGAAACTGGGTGTTTACGAGCAGTGCTTC
>14|NA|many|TRBV18|TRBJ2-5
CASSPETRPETQYF
TGTGCCAGCTCACCGGAGACACGTCCAGAGACCCAGTACTTC
>13|NA|NA|TRBV12-3/TRBV12-4|TRBJ2-3
CASSIGTTDTQYF
TGTGCCAGCAGTATCGGGACCACAGATACGCAGTATTTT
>12|NA|NA|TRBV30|TRBJ1-6
CAWQKKGSPLHF
TGTGCCTGGCAAAAAAAGGGCTCACCCCTCCACTTT
>14|NA|many|TRBV28|TRBJ2-5
CACSDHTFQETQYF
TGTGCCTGCAGTGACCATACCTTCCAAGAGACCCAGTACTTC
>13|NA|few|TRBV7-2|TRBJ2-5
CASSINRVGDQYF
TGTGCCAGCAGCATTAACAGGGTAGGGGACCAGTACTTC
>16|TRBD1|few|TRBV11-3|TRBJ2-5
CASSLSARGPSETQYF
TGTGCCAGCAGCTTATCCGCCAGGGGGCCTTCAGAGACCCAGTACTTC
>16|NA|many|TRBV10-3|TRBJ1-3
CAISESVGDGGNTIYF
TGTGCCATCAGTGAGTCAGTAGGGGACGGTGGAAACACCATATATTTT
>16|NA|many|TRBV19|TRBJ2-6
CASSIIQGSGANVLTF
TGTGCCAGTAGTATAATACAGGGCTCTGGGGCCAACGTCCTGACTTTC
>14|TRBD1|NA|TRBV6-1|TRBJ2-7
CASRLGTGFYEQYF
TGTGCCAGCAGGTTGGGGACAGGGTTCTACGAGCAGTACTTC
>17|TRBD2|many|TRBV29-1|TRBJ2-7
CSVGWTSGRATGDEQYF
TGCAGCGTTGGATGGACTAGCGGGAGGGCTACGGGGGACGAGCAGTACTTC
>13|NA|NA|TRBV30|TRBJ1-1
CAWSPLGNTEAFF
TGTGCCTGGAGTCCACTGGGTAACACTGAAGCTTTCTTT
>14|NA|NA|TRBV6-1|TRBJ2-5
CASSRGRVEETQYF
TGTGCCAGCAGCCGAGGGCGGGTTGAAGAGACCCAGTACTTC
>15|TRBD1|many|TRBV6-5|TRBJ2-5
CASSSATGGSETQYF
TGTGCCAGCAGTTCCGCGACAGGGGGCTCTGAGACCCAGTACTTC